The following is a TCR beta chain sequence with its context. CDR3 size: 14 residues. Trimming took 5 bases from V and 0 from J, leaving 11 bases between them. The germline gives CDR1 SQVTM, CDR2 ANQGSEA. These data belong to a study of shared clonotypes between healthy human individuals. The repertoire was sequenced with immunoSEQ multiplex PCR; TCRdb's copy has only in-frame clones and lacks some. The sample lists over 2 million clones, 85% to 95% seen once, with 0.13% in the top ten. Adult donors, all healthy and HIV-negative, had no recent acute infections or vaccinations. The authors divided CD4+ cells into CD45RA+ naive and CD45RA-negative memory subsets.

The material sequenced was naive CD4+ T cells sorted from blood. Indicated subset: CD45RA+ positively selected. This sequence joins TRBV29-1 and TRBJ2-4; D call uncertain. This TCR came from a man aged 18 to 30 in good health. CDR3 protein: CSVMSRLAKNIQYF. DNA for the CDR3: TGCAGCGTTATGTCTCGACTAGCCAAAAACATTCAGTACTTC.